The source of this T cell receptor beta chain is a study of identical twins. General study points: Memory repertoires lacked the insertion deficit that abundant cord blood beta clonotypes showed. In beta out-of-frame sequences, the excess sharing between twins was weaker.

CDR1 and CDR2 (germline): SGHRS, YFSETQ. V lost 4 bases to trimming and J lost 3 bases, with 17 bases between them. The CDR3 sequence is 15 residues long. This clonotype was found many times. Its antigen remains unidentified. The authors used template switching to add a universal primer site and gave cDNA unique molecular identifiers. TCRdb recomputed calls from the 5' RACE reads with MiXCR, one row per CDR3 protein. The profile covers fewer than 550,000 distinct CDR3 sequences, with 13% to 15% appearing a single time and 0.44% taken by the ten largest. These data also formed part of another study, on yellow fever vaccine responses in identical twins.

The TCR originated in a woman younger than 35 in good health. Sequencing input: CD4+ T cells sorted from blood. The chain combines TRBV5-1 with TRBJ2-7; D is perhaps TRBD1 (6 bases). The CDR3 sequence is CASSLPGTTSYEQYF. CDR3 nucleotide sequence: TGCGCCAGCAGCCTGCCCGGGACAACAAGCTACGAGCAGTACTTC.